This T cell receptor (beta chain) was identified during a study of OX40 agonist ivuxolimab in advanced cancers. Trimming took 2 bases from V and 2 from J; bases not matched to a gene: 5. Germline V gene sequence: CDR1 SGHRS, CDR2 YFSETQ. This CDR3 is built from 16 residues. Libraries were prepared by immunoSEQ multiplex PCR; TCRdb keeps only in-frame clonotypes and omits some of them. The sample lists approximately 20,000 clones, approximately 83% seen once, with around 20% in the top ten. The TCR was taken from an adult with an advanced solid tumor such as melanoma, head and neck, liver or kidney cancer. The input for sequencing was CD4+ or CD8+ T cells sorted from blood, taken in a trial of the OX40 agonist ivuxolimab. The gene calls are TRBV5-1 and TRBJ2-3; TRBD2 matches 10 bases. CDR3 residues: CASSFERGGPTDTQYF. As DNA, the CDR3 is TGCGCCAGCAGCTTCGAGCGGGGGGGACCCACAGATACGCAGTATTTT. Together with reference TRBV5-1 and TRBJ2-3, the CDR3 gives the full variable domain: KAGVTQTPRYLIKTRGQQVTLSCSPISGHRSVSWYQQTPGQGLQFLFEYFSETQRNKGNFPGRFSGRQFSNSRSEMNVSTLELGDSALYLCASSFERGGPTDTQYFGPGTRLTVL.